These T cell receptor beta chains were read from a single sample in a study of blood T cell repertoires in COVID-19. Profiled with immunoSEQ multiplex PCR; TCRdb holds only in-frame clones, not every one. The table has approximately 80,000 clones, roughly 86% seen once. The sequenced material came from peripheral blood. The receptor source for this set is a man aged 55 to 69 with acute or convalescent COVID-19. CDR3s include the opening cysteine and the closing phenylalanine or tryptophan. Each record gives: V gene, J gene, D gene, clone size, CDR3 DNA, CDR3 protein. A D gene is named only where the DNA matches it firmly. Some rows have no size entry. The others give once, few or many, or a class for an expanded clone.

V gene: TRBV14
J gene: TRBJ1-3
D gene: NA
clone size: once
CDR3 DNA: TGTGCCAGCAGCCAAGATAGGGGGGGCCATGAAGCTGGAAACACCATATATTTT
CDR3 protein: CASSQDRGGHEAGNTIYF

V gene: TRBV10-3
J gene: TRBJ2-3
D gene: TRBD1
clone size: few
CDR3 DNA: TGTGCCATCAAGGACAGGGACAACACAGATACGCAGTATTTT
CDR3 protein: CAIKDRDNTDTQYF

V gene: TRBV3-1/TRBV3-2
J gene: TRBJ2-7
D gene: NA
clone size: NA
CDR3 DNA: TGTGCCAGCAGCCAAGACGTCCGCCCTAGGTGCGACGAGCAGTACTTC
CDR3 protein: CASSQDVRPRCDEQYF

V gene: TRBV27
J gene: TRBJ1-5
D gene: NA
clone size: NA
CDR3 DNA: TGTGCCAGCAGTCCATCGGGTGGGCAGCCCCAGCATTTT
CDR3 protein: CASSPSGGQPQHF

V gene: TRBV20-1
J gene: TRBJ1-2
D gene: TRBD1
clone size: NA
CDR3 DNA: TGCAGTGCCACCACAGGGGCAGGCTACACCTTC
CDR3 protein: CSATTGAGYTF

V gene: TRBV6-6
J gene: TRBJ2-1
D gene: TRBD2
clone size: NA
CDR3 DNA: TGTGCCAGCAGTCCCTACTTTAGCGGGAGCTCCTACAATGAGCAGTTCTTC
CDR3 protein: CASSPYFSGSSYNEQFF

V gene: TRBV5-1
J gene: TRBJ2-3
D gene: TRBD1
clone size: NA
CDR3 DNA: TGCGCCAGCAGCTTGGAACCCGGACAGGGATCCACAGATACGCAGTATTTT
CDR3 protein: CASSLEPGQGSTDTQYF

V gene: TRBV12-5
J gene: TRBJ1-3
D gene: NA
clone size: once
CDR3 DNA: TGTGCTAGTGGTTTGGTGCAGGCGTATGGAAACACCATATATTTT
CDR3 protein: CASGLVQAYGNTIYF

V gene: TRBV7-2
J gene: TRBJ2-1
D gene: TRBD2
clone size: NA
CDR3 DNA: TGTGCCAGCAGCTTAGTCGGACTAGCGGGTCGCCTTTACAATGAGCAGTTCTTC
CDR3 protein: CASSLVGLAGRLYNEQFF

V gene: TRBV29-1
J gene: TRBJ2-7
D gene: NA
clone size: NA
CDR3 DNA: TGCAGCGTCGGACAGTCCTCCTACGAGCAGTACTTC
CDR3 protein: CSVGQSSYEQYF

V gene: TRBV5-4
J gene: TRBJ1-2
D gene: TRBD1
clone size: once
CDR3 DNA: TGTGCCAGCAGCTCCGGGACAGGGCACTATGGCTACACCTTC
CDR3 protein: CASSSGTGHYGYTF

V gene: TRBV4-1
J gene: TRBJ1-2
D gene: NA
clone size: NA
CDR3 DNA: TGCGCCAGCAGCCTACCTCTAGGACAAACAGGGAACTATGGCTACACCTTC
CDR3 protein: CASSLPLGQTGNYGYTF

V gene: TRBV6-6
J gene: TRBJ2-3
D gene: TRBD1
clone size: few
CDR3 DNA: TGTGCCAGCAGTTACTGGGACAGGGTAGTATCAGATACGCAGTATTTT
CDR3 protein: CASSYWDRVVSDTQYF

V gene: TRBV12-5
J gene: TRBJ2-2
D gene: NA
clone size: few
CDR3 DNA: TGTGCTAGTGTCCTGGGCCAGACCTGGGGGGGCCCCACCGGGGAGCTGTTTTTT
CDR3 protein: CASVLGQTWGGPTGELFF

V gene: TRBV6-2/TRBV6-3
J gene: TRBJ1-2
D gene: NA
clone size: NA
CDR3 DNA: TGTGCCAGCAGTTACCGGAACTATGGCTACACCTTC
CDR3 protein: CASSYRNYGYTF

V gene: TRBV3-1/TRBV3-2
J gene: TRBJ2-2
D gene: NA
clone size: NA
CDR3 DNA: TGTGCCAGCAGCCAAGATCTTGTGTGGGGCACCGTCCCATCGAACACCGGGGAGCTGTTTTTT
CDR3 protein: CASSQDLVWGTVPSNTGELFF

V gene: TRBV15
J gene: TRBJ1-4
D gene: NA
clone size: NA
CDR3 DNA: TGTGCCACCAGCAGAGGGAGTTTAGAGGATGAAAAACTGTTTTTT
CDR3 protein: CATSRGSLEDEKLFF

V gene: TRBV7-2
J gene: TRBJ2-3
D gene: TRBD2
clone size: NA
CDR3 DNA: TGTGCCAGCAGCTCGGGGACTAGCGGGATAGGAGATACGCAGTATTTT
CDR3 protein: CASSSGTSGIGDTQYF

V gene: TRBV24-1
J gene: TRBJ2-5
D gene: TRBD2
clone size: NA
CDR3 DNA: TGTGCCACCAGTGTCCCAAGCGGGAGGGCCGAAGAGACCCAGTACTTC
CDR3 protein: CATSVPSGRAEETQYF

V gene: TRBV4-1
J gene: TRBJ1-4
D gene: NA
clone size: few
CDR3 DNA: TGCGCCAGCAGCCAAGTTTCAGGGGTTGGTTATGAAAAACTGTTTTTT
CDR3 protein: CASSQVSGVGYEKLFF

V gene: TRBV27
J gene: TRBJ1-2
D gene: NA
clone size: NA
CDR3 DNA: TGTGCCAGCAGTTTATATTCAGGGTTCAATGGCTACACCTTC
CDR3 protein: CASSLYSGFNGYTF

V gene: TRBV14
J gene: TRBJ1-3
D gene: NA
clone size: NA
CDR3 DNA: TGTGCCAGCAGCCAGTCGGGAGACACCATATATTTT
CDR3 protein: CASSQSGDTIYF

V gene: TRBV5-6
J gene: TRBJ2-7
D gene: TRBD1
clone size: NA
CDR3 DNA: TGTGCCAGCAGCTTGGCCAGAGGTAGGGGACAGGGGGCTTACGAGCAGTACTTC
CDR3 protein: CASSLARGRGQGAYEQYF

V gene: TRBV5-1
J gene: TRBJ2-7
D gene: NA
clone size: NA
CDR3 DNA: TGCGCCAGCGGGGATGGACGGGGGATCTCCTACGAGCAGTACTTC
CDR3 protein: CASGDGRGISYEQYF

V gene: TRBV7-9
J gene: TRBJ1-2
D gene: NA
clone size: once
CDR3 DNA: TGTGCCAGCAGCACCAGGGAGGGCTATGGCTACACCTTC
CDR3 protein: CASSTREGYGYTF

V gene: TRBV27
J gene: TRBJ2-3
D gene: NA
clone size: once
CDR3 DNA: TGTGCCAGCAGTACTCACCCTAGCACAGATACGCAGTATTTT
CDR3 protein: CASSTHPSTDTQYF

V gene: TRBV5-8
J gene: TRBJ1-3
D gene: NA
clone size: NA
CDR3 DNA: TGTGCCAGCAGCGGAGGGGGAAACACCATATATTTT
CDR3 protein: CASSGGGNTIYF

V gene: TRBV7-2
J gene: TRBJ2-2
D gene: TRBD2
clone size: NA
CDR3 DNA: TGTGCCAGCAGCCACACTAGCGGGGTAGTCACCGGGGAGCTGTTTTTT
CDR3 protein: CASSHTSGVVTGELFF

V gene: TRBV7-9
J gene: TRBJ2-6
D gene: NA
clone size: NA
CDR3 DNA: TGTGCCGGAGATAGCTCTGGGGCCAACGTCCTGACTTTC
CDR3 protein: CAGDSSGANVLTF

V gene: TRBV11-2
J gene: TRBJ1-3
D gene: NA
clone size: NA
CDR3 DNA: TGTGCCAGCAGCTTAGTGCGGGGCACCTCTGGAAACACCATATATTTT
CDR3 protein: CASSLVRGTSGNTIYF

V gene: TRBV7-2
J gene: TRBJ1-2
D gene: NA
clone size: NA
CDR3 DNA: TGTGCCAGCAGCTTAAGGAATCGGGAAGGCTACACCTTC
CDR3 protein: CASSLRNREGYTF

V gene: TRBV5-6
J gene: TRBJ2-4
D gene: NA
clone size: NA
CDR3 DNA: TGTGCCAGCAGCCCAGGCCCGGGACTCGGAAACATTCAGTACTTC
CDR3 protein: CASSPGPGLGNIQYF

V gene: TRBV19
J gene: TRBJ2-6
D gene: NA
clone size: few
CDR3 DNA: TGTGCCAGTAGTATAATCAGCTCTGGGGCCAACGTCCTGACTTTC
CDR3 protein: CASSIISSGANVLTF

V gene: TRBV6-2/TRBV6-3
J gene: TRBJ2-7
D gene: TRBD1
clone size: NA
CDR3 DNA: TGTGCCAGCAGTTATCAGGGGGCCCCCGTCAAGGAGCAGTACTTC
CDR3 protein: CASSYQGAPVKEQYF

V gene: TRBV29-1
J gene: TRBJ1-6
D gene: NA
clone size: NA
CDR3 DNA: TGCAGCGTATCGGGGGACTCAGGTTCACCCCTCCACTTT
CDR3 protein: CSVSGDSGSPLHF

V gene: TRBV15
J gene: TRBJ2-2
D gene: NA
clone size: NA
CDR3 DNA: TGTGCCACCAGCAGAATTGCAGGGGTCCCCGGGGAGCTGTTTTTT
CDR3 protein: CATSRIAGVPGELFF

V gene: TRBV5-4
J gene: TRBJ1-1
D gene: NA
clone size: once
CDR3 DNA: TGTGCCAGCAGCTTACAGGAAGGGACTGAAGCTTTCTTT
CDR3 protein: CASSLQEGTEAFF

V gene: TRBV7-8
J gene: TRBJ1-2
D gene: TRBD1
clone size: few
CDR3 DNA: TGTGCCAGCAGCTTAGCGCTGGACAGGGCGGGCGGCTACACCTTC
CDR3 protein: CASSLALDRAGGYTF

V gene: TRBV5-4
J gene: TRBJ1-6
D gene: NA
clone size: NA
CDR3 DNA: TGTGCCAGCAGCTTGGGGCAGGGTGATTCACCCCTCCACTTT
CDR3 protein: CASSLGQGDSPLHF

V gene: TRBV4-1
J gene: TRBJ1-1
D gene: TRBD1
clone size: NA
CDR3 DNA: TGCGCCAGCAGCCCCAATCCCGGGACAGGGAACGCTGAAGCTTTCTTT
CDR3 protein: CASSPNPGTGNAEAFF

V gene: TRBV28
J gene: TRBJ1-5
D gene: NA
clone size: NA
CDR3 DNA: TGTGCCAGCAGTGTCGATCAGCCCCAGCATTTT
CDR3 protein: CASSVDQPQHF

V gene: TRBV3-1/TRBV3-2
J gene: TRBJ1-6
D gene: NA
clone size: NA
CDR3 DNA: TGTGCCAGCAGCCAAGAGCGGTATTCACCCCTCCACTTT
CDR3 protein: CASSQERYSPLHF

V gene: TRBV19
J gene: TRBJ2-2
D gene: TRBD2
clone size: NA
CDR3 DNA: TGTGCCAGTAGTATAGCTAGCGGGGGGCGCGGGGAGCTGTTTTTT
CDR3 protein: CASSIASGGRGELFF

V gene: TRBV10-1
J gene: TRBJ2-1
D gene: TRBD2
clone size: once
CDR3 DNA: TGCGCCAGCAGTGAGTCCCAGCGGGAAGCCGATGAGCAGTTCTTC
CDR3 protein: CASSESQREADEQFF

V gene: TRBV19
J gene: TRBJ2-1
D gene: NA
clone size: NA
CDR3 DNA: TGTGCTCCCTCTATTAGCGGTCGGGGTTACAATGAGCAGTTCTTC
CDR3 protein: CAPSISGRGYNEQFF

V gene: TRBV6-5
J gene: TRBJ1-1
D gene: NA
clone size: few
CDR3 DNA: TGTGCCAGCAGTCCCCGGACATCTGAAGCTTTCTTT
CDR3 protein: CASSPRTSEAFF

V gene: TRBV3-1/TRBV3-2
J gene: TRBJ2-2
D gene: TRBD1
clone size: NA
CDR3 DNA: TGTGCCAGCAGCCACCCCGGACAGGGGGGCGGGGAGCTGTTTTTT
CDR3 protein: CASSHPGQGGGELFF

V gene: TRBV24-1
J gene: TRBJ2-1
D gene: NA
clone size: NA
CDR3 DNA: TGTGCCACCAGTGATTTCGGGGCATTACAGGGTGGTGAGCAGTTCTTC
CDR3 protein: CATSDFGALQGGEQFF

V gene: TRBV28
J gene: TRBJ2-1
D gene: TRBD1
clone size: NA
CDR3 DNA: TGTGCCAGCAGCCCACCTCGACAGGGCAGCAATGAGCAGTTCTTC
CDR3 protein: CASSPPRQGSNEQFF

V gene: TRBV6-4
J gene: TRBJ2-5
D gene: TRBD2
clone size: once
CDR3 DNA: TGTGCCAGCAGTGAGGTAGCGGGGGGCTTAGAGACCCAGTACTTC
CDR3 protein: CASSEVAGGLETQYF

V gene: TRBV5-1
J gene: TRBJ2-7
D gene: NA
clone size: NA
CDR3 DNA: TGCGCCAGCAGCCACGGGTACACCTACGAGCAGTACTTC
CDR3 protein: CASSHGYTYEQYF

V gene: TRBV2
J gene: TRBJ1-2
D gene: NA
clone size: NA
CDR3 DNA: TGTGCCAGCAGATTAAGGGAGGTCGGCTATGGCTACACCTTC
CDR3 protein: CASRLREVGYGYTF

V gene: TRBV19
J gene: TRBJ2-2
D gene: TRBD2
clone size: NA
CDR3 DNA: TGTGCCAGTAGTGGATCAAAGCGGGGGGCCGGGGAGCTGTTTTTT
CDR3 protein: CASSGSKRGAGELFF